The 25 T cell receptor beta chains below all came from one sample that was sequenced in a study of T-cell memory formation after mild COVID-19. TCRdb passed the 5' RACE reads through MiXCR, listing each CDR3 protein once. The sample contains some 340,000 distinct CDR3 sequences, over 10% of which appear only once. Source material: PBMCs or a T cell subset sorted from them (not recorded which). The receptors were gathered from a man between 18 and 29 years old who had mild COVID-19 (a few samples of this study predate the infection). Cell type and time point are not known.

V is TRBV10-3 and J is TRBJ2-5; the match to TRBD1 covers 8 bases. The CDR3 runs 15 residues. Trimming at V came to 6 bases and at J to 1 base, leaving 7 bases not matched to a gene. CDR1 is ENHRY and CDR2 is SYGVKD in the germline V gene. CDR3 DNA: TGTGCCATCAGCTGGACAGGGAACCCCCAAGAGACCCAGTACTTC. Protein product: CAISWTGNPQETQYF.

In this sample, this clonotype turned up a few times. J is TRBJ1-6 and V is TRBV27, with 8 positions matching TRBD1. Germline V gene data show CDR1 as MNHEY and CDR2 as SMNVEV (reference sequence). This CDR3 has 16 residues. The ends lost 6 bases at V and 5 bases at J; junction bases unmatched: 9. The CDR3 DNA reads as TGTGCCAGCAGGCCTTTCGGACAGGGAAATAATTCACCCCTCCACTTT. Protein product: CASRPFGQGNNSPLHF.

Here the CDR3 reads CASRLKQGFEQYF. Written as DNA, the CDR3 is TGTGCCAGCAGGCTGAAACAGGGGTTCGAGCAGTACTTC. The chain recombines TRBV2 with TRBJ2-7, with 7 bases lining up with TRBD1. Per germline, CDR1 SNHLY and CDR2 FYNNEI. Trimming took 6 bases from V and 6 from J; bases not matched to a gene: 8. This CDR3 region has 13 residues.

Points on this clonotype: One base away lies a much larger clone, so this may be a sequencing read error. The gene calls are TRBV6-2 or TRBV6-3 and TRBJ2-5, with D perhaps TRBD2 (5 bases). The germline gives CDR1 MNHEY, CDR2 SVGEGT. The CDR3 totals 14 residues. V lost 5 bases and J 1 base, leaving 11 bases between the germline ends. CDR3 loop: CASSVDLSQETQYF. DNA for the CDR3: TGTGCCAGCAGTGTGGACTTGTCCCAAGAGACCCAGTACTTC.

This clonotype showed up many times. The chain combines TRBV5-6 with TRBJ2-2, with D uncertain. CDR1 is SGHDT, CDR2 YYEEEE, per germline. The V end lost 2 bases, the J end lost 6 bases, and 8 bases lay between the germline ends. The CDR3 is 13 residues long. CDR3 in amino acids: CASSFGNPGELFF. The CDR3 coding sequence is TGTGCCAGCAGCTTCGGCAACCCCGGGGAGCTGTTTTTT.

The chain employs TRBV3-1 and TRBJ1-2; unclear D gene. Germline loops: CDR1 LGHDT, CDR2 YNNKEL (reference sequence). The V end lost 2 bases, the J end lost 8 bases, and 9 bases lay between the germline ends. This CDR3 contains 12 residues. For the CDR3, the DNA is TGTGCCAGCAGCCAAAGACCGGGAGGCTACACCTTC. Translation: CASSQRPGGYTF.

This clonotype was seen a handful of times. V gene TRBV5-4 combines with J gene TRBJ2-1; 11 bases match TRBD1. V gave up 0 bases and J gave up 7 bases; unmatched junction bases: 3. In germline, CDR1 is SGHNT, CDR2 YYREEE (reference sequence). The CDR3 totals 15 residues. CDR3 loop: CASSLGGTGGNEQFF. DNA of the CDR3: TGTGCCAGCAGCTTGGGCGGGACAGGGGGGAATGAGCAGTTCTTC.

This clonotype was found many times. The chain combines TRBV15 with TRBJ2-7; 8 bases map to TRBD1. The germline gives CDR1 LNHNV, CDR2 YYDKDF (reference sequence). V lost 2 bases, J lost 4 bases, and 4 bases stayed unmatched. The CDR3 is made up of 14 amino acids. CDR3 nucleotides: TGTGCCACCAGCAGACCAGGGGGCGGGTACGAGCAGTACTTC. It is translated as CATSRPGGGYEQYF.

V and J are TRBV7-2 and TRBJ1-6; TRBD1 aligns across 8 bases. Germline V gives CDR1 SGHTA, CDR2 FQGNSA. The CDR3 covers 13 residues. The V segment lost 3 bases and the J segment 12 bases; nucleotides outside the gene matches: 4. As DNA, the CDR3 is TGTGCCAGCAGCTTCAAACAGGGGGTACCCCTCCACTTT. This gives the protein CASSFKQGVPLHF.

This clonotype has only a few counts. The V and J genes are TRBV7-9 and TRBJ2-3; D call uncertain. Per germline, CDR1 SEHNR and CDR2 FQNEAQ (reference sequence). This CDR3 comprises 15 residues. The V gene lost 2 bases and the J gene lost 0 bases, with 9 bases spanning the gap. As DNA, the CDR3 is TGTGCCAGCAGCTTAACCCCACCTAGCACAGATACGCAGTATTTT. It is translated as CASSLTPPSTDTQYF.

In its sample, this clonotype was seen a few times. The chain couples TRBV5-1 to TRBJ1-1; TRBD1 aligns across 9 bases. Germline CDR1 and CDR2: SGHRS and YFSETQ. CDR3 length equals 13 residues. The ends lost 5 bases at V and 5 bases at J; junction bases unmatched: 4. For the CDR3, the DNA is TGCGCCAGCAGGGGACAGGGTGATACTGAAGCTTTCTTT. Amino acids: CASRGQGDTEAFF.

This clonotype was counted many times. The chain has TRBV9 and TRBJ2-2, with D unresolved. CDR1 is SGDLS and CDR2 is YYNGEE in the germline V gene. The CDR3 covers 14 residues. With 4 bases removed from V and 4 bases from J, the gap between germline ends came to 11 bases. The CDR3, as DNA: TGTGCCAGCAGCTTGACTCAGTTCACCGGGGAGCTGTTTTTT. Translated, it gives CASSLTQFTGELFF.

The J gene is TRBJ2-5, the V gene TRBV6-6; 12 bases agree with TRBD2. CDR3 length: 15 amino acids. With 7 bases clipped from V and 5 bases from J, the junction kept 8 bases outside the gene matches. In germline, CDR1 is MNHNY, CDR2 SVGAGI (reference sequence). CDR3 nucleotides: TGTGCCAGCACCGTCCGCCTAGCGGGGGGGGAGACCCAGTACTTC. This translates into CASTVRLAGGETQYF.

In this sample, this clonotype turned up a few times. The chain has TRBV7-2 and TRBJ2-2, with 9 bases lining up with TRBD2. The V gene end was trimmed by 5 bases and the J gene end by 6 bases; junction bases not matched to a gene: 7. The CDR3 is 15 amino acids. The V gene's germline CDR1 is SGHTA and CDR2 FQGNSA. The CDR3 loop reads CASSPQAGGSGELFF. In nucleotides, the CDR3 is TGTGCCAGCAGCCCACAAGCGGGGGGATCCGGGGAGCTGTTTTTT. Filled out from reference TRBV7-2 and TRBJ2-2, the complete variable domain reads GAGVSQSPSNKVTEKGKDVELRCDPISGHTALYWYRQSLGQGLEFLIYFQGNSAPDKSGLPSDRFSAERTGGSVSTLTIQRTQQEDSAVYLCASSPQAGGSGELFFGEGSRLTVL.

There are a few counts of this clonotype. The V and J genes are TRBV4-3 and TRBJ1-4, with D possibly TRBD1 on 6 matching bases. The germline gives CDR1 LGHNA, CDR2 YSLEER. The V end was cut by 0 bases, the J end by 7 bases, with 12 bases between. CDR3 length: 15 residues. The DNA for the CDR3 is TGCGCCAGCAGCCAAGATGTGGTGGGGGCTGAAAAACTGTTTTTT. Amino acids: CASSQDVVGAEKLFF.

The chain links TRBV11-2 to TRBJ2-3; 8 bases agree with TRBD2. V trimming: 0 bases; J trimming: 9 bases; junction bases outside the gene matches: 5. This CDR3 contains 14 residues. Germline-derived CDR1 and CDR2 are SGHAT and FQNNGV. CDR3 nucleotides: TGTGCCAGCAGCTTAGATCCGGGGGGGCTCACGCAGTATTTT. This sequence encodes CASSLDPGGLTQYF.

The V and J genes are TRBV7-9 and TRBJ2-3; the D gene is possibly TRBD1 (5 bases). V shed 3 bases and J shed 0 bases, with 13 bases lying between them. The CDR3 length is 16 residues. Germline CDR1 reads SEHNR; CDR2 reads FQNEAQ (reference sequence). CDR3 nucleotides: TGTGCCAGCAGCTTCGTGACAGATTCTAGCACAGATACGCAGTATTTT. This encodes CASSFVTDSSTDTQYF.

On this clonotype: An end of the junction does not agree with germline; a read error may underlie this. The V gene is TRBV5-1, the J gene TRBJ1-4; 9 bases map to TRBD1. This CDR3 contains 14 residues. CDR1 is SGHRS, CDR2 YFSETQ, per germline. CDR3 nucleotides: TGCGCCAGCAGCCCACAGGGGGCGAGTGAAAAACTGATTTTT. Amino acid sequence: CASSPQGASEKLIF.

This rearrangement joins TRBV12-3 or TRBV12-4 to TRBJ1-3; a possible D gene is TRBD1 (6 bases). This CDR3 is built from 16 residues. The V end was cut by 5 bases, the J end by 0 bases, with 14 bases between. CDR3 amino acids: CASSVGQSFSGNTIYF. The CDR3 coding sequence is TGTGCCAGCAGTGTCGGACAGTCCTTCTCTGGAAACACCATATATTTT.

The V gene is TRBV7-2, the J gene TRBJ2-1, with 10 bases that match TRBD2. The trim removed 5 bases at V and 2 bases at J, leaving 0 bases unmatched. The length of the CDR3 is 14 residues. Germline CDR1 and CDR2: SGHTA and FQGNSA. In nucleotides, the CDR3 is TGTGCCAGCAGCACTAGCGGGGCCTACAATGAGCAGTTCTTC. Translating it yields CASSTSGAYNEQFF. The variable domain in full, with the rest retrieved from reference TRBV7-2 and TRBJ2-1, is GAGVSQSPSNKVTEKGKDVELRCDPISGHTALYWYRQSLGQGLEFLIYFQGNSAPDKSGLPSDRFSAERTGGSVSTLTIQRTQQEDSAVYLCASSTSGAYNEQFFGPGTRLTVL.

This clonotype was recorded at least ten times. V gene TRBV12-3 or TRBV12-4 combines with J gene TRBJ2-1; possible D gene TRBD1, 6 bases. The CDR3 length is 14 residues. V lost 5 bases and J lost 8, with 16 bases in between. The CDR3 loop reads CASSPYRVGDEQFF. The CDR3 DNA is TGTGCCAGCAGTCCGTACAGGGTGGGCGATGAGCAGTTCTTC.

The rearrangement joins TRBV24-1 to TRBJ1-1; D gene uncertain. Germline loops: CDR1 KGHDR, CDR2 SFDVKD. The germline V and J ends were trimmed by 4 bases and 3 bases, with 5 bases remaining between them. The CDR3 loop spans 12 amino acids. The CDR3 is CATSESDTEAFF. In DNA, the CDR3 is TGTGCCACCAGTGAATCCGACACTGAAGCTTTCTTT.

This clonotype has a single count. The chain recombines TRBV7-9 with TRBJ2-4; tentative D call: TRBD2 (5 bases). Per germline, CDR1 SEHNR and CDR2 FQNEAQ (reference sequence). The CDR3 has 13 amino acids. Trimming cost V 1 base and J 7 bases, with 8 bases left between them. CDR3 amino acids: CASSLVSGNIQYF. CDR3 coding DNA: TGTGCCAGCAGCTTAGTATCGGGGAACATTCAGTACTTC. Supplemented by reference TRBV7-9 and TRBJ2-4, the full variable domain reads DTGVSQNPRHKITKRGQNVTFRCDPISEHNRLYWYRQTLGQGPEFLTYFQNEAQLEKSRLLSDRFSAERPKGSFSTLEIQRTEQGDSAMYLCASSLVSGNIQYFGAGTRLSVL.

In its sample, this clonotype was seen a few times. The chain has TRBV29-1 and TRBJ2-7, with D tentatively TRBD2 (5 bases). The germline V gene has CDR1 SQVTM and CDR2 ANQGSEA. Trimming cost V 0 bases and J 1 base, with 13 bases left between them. CDR3 length equals 15 residues. The CDR3 region has the DNA TGCAGCGTTGAAGATACCGCGGGTTTGTCCTACGAGCAGTACTTC. This sequence encodes CSVEDTAGLSYEQYF.

This rearrangement joins TRBV6-2 or TRBV6-3 to TRBJ1-6; tentatively, D is TRBD1 (6 bases). Germline V gene data show CDR1 as MNHEY and CDR2 as SVGEGT. The CDR3 has 16 residues. V lost 4 bases and J lost 7, with 17 bases in between. The DNA of the CDR3 is TGTGCCAGCAGTTTTTGGGGGCTCGGCGGAAATTCACCCCTCCACTTT. It codes for CASSFWGLGGNSPLHF.